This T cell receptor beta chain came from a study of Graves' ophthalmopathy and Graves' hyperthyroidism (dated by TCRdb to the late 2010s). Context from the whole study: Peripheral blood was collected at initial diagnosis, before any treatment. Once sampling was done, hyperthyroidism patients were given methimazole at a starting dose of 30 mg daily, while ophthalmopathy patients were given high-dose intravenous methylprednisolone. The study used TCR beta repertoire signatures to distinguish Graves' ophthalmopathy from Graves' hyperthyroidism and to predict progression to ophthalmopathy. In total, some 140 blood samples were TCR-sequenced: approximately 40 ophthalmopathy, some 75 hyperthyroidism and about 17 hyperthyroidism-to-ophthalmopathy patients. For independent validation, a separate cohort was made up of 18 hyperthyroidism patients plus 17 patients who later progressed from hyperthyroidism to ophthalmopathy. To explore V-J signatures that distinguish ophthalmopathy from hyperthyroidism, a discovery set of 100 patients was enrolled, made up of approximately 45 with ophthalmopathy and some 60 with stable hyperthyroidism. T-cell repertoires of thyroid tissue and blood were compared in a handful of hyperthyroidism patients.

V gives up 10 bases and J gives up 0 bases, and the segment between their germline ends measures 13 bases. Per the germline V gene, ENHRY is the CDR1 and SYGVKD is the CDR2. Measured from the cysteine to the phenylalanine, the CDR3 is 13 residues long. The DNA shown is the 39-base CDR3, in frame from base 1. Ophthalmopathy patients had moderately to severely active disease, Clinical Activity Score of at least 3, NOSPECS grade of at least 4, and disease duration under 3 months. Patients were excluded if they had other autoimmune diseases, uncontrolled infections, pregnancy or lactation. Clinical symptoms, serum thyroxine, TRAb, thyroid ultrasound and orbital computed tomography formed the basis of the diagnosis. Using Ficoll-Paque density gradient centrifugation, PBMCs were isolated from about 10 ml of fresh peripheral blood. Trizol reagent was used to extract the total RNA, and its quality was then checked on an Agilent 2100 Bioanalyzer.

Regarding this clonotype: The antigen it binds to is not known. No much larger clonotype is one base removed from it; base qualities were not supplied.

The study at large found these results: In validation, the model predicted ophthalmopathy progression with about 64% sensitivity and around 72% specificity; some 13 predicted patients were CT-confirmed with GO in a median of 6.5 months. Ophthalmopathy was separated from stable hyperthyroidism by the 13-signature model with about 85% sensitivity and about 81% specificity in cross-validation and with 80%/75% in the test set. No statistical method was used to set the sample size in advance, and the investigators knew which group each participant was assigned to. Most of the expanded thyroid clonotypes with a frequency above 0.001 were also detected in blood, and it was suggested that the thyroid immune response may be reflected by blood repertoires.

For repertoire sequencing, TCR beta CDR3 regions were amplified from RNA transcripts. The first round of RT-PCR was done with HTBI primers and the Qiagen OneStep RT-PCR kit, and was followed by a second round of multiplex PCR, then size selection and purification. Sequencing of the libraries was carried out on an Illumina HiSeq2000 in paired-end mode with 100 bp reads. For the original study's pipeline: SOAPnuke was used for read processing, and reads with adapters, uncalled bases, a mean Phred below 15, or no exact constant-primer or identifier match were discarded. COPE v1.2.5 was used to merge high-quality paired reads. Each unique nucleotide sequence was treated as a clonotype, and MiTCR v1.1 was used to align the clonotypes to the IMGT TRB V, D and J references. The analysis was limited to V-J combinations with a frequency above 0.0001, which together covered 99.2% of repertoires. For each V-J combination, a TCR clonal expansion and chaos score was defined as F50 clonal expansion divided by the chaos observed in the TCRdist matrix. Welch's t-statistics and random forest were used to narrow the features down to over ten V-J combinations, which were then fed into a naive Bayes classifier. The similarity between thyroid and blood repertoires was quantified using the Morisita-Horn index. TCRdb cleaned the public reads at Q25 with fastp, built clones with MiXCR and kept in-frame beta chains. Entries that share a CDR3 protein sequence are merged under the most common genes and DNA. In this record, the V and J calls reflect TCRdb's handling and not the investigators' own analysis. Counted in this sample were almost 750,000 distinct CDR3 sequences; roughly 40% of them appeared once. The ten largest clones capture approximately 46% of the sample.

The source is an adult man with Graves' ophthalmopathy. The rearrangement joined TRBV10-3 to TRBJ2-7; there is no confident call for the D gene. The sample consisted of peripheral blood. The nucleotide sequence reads TGTGCCAGCACCTCGACTGGCTCCTACGAGCAGTACTTC. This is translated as CASTSTGSYEQYF.